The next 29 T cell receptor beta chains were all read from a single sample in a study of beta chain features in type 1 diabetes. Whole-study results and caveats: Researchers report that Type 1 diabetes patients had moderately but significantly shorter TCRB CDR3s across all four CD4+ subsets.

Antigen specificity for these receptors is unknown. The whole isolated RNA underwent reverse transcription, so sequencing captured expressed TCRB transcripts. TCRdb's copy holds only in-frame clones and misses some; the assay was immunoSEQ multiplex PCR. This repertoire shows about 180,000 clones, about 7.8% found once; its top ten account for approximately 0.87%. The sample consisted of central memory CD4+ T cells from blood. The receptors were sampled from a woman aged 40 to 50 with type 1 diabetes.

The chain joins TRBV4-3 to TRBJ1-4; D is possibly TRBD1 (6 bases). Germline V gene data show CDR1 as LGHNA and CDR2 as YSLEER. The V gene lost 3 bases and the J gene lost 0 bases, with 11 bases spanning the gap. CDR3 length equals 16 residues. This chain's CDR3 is CASSHLKGATNEKLFF. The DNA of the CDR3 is TGCGCCAGCAGCCATCTGAAGGGGGCAACTAATGAAAAACTGTTTTTT.

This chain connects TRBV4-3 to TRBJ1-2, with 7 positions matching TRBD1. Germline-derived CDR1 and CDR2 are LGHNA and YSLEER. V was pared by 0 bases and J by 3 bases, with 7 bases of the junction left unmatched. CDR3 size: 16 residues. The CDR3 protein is CASSQDFTGADYGYTF. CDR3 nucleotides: TGCGCCAGCAGCCAAGATTTTACAGGGGCGGACTATGGCTACACCTTC.

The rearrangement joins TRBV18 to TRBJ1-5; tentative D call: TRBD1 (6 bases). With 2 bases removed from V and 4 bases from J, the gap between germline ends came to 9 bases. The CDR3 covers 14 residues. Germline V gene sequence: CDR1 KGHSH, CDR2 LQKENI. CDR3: CASSPEDRNQPQHF. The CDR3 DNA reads TGTGCCAGCTCACCAGAGGACAGAAATCAGCCCCAGCATTTT. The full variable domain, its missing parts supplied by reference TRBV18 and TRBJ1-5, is NAGVMQNPRHLVRRRGQEARLRCSPMKGHSHVYWYRQLPEEGLKFMVYLQKENIIDESGMPKERFSAEFPKEGPSILRIQQVVRGDSAAYFCASSPEDRNQPQHFGDGTRLSIL.

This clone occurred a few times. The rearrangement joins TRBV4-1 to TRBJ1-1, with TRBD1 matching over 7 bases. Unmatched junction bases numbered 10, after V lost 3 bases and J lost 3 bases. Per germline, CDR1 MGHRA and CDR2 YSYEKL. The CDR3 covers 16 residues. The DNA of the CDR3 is TGCGCCAGCAGCCATCCTAAGACAGGGATATACACTGAAGCTTTCTTT. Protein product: CASSHPKTGIYTEAFF.

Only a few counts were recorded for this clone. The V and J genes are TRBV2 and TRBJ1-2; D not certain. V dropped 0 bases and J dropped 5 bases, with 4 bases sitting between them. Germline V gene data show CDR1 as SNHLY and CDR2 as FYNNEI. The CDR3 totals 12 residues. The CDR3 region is CASSEAGYGYTF. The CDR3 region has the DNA TGTGCCAGCAGTGAAGCCGGGTATGGCTACACCTTC.

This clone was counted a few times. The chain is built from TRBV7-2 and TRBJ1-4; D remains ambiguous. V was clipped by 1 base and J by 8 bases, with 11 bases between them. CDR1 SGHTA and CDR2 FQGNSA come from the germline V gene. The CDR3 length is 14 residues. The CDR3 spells CASSLDGLREKLFF. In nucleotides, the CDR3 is TGTGCCAGCAGCTTAGATGGGTTGAGGGAAAAACTGTTTTTT.

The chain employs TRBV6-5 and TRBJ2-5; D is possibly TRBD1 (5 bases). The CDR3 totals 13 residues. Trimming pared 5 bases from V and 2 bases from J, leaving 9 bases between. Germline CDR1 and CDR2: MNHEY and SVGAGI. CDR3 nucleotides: TGTGCCAGCAGTGAAAGGGGACAAGAGACCCAGTACTTC. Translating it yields CASSERGQETQYF.

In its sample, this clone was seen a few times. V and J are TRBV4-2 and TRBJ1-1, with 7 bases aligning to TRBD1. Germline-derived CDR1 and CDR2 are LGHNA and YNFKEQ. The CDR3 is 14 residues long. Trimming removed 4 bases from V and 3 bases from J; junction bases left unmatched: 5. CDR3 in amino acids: CASSLSQGDTEAFF. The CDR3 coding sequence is TGTGCCAGCAGCCTAAGTCAGGGGGACACTGAAGCTTTCTTT.

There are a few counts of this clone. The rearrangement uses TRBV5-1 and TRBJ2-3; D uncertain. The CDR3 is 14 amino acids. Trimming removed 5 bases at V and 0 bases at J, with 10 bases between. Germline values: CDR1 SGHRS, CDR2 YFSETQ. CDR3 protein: CASSTFTSTDTQYF. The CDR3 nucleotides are TGCGCCAGCAGTACCTTCACTAGCACAGATACGCAGTATTTT.

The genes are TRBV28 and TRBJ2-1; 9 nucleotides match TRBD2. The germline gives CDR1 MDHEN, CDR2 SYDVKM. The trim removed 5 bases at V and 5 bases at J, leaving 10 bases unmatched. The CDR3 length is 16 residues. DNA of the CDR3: TGTGCCAGCAGTGCCTCCGGGACTAGCAGAGACAATGAGCAGTTCTTC. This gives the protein CASSASGTSRDNEQFF. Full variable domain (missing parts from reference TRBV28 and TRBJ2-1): DVKVTQSSRYLVKRTGEKVFLECVQDMDHENMFWYRQDPGLGLRLIYFSYDVKMKEKGDIPEGYSVSREKKERFSLILESASTNQTSMYLCASSASGTSRDNEQFFGPGTRLTVL.

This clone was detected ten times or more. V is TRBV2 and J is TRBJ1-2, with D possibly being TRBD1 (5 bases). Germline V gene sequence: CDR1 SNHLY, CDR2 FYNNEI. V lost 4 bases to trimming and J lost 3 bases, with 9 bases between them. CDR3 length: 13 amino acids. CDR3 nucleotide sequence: TGTGCCAGCAGTGCAGGAGGGGACTATGGCTACACCTTC. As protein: CASSAGGDYGYTF. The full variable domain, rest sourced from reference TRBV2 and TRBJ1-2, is EPEVTQTPSHQVTQMGQEVILRCVPISNHLYFYWYRQILGQKVEFLVSFYNNEISEKSEIFDDQFSVERPDGSNFTLKIRSTKLEDSAMYFCASSAGGDYGYTFGSGTRLTVV.

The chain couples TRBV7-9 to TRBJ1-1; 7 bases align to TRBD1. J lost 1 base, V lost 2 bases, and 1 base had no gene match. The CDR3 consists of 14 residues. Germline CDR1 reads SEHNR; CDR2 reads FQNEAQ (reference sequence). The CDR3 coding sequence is TGTGCCAGCAGCTTACGACAGGGGAACACTGAAGCTTTCTTT. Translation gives CASSLRQGNTEAFF.

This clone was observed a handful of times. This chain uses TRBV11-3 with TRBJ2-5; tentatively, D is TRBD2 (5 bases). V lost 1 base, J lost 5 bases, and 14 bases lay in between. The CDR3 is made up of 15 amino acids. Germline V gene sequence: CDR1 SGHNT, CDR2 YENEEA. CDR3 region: CASSLGRQPGETQYF. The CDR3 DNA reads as TGTGCCAGCAGCTTAGGGCGGCAACCGGGGGAGACCCAGTACTTC.

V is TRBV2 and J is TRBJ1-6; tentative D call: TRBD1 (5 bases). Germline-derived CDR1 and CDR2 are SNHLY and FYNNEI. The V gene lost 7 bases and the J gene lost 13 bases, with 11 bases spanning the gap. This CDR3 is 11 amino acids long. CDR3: CASTERGPLHF. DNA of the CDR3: TGTGCCAGCACAGAACGGGGGCCCCTCCACTTT.

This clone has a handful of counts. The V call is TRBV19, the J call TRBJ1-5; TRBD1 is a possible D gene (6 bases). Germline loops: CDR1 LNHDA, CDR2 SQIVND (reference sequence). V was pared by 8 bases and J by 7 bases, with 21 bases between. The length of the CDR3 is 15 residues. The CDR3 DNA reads TGTGCCAGTGCGCCCGTGGCACAGGGCCGACAGCCCCAGCATTTT. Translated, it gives CASAPVAQGRQPQHF.

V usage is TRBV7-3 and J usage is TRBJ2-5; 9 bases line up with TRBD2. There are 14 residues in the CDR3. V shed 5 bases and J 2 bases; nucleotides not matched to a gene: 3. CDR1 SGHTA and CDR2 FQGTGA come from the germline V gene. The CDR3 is CASSATSGQETQYF. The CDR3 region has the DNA TGTGCCAGCAGCGCGACTAGCGGACAAGAGACCCAGTACTTC.

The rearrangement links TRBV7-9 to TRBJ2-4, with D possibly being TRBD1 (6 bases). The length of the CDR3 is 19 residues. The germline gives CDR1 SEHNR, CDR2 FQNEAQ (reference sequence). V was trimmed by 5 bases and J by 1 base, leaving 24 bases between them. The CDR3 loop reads CASSTEGGWGIGAKNIQYF. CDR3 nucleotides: TGTGCCAGCAGCACAGAAGGGGGATGGGGAATCGGGGCCAAAAACATTCAGTACTTC.

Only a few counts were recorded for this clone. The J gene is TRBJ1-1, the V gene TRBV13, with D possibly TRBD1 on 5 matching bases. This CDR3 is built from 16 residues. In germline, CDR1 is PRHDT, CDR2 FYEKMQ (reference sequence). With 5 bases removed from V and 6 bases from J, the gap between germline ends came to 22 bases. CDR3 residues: CASSRGGDPFNAEAFF. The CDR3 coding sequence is TGTGCCAGCAGCCGCGGGGGGGATCCCTTTAACGCTGAAGCTTTCTTT.

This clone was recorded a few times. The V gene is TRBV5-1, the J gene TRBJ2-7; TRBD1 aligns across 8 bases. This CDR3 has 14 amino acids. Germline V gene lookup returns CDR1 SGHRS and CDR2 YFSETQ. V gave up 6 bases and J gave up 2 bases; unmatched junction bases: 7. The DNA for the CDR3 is TGCGCCAGCAAACGCGGGACAGGAGCCTACGAGCAGTACTTC. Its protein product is CASKRGTGAYEQYF.

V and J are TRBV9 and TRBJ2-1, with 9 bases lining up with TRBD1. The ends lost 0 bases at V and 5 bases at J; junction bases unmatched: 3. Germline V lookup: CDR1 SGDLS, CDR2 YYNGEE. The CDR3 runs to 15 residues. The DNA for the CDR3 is TGTGCCAGCAGCGTAGGAGGGACAGGGAACAATGAGCAGTTCTTC. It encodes CASSVGGTGNNEQFF.

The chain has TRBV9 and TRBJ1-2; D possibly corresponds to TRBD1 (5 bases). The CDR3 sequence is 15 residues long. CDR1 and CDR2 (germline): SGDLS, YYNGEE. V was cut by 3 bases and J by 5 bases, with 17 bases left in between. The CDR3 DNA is TGTGCCAGCAGCGCCGTAACCAGGGTGGGGTATGGCTACACCTTC. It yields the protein CASSAVTRVGYGYTF. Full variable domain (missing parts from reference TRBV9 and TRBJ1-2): DSGVTQTPKHLITATGQRVTLRCSPRSGDLSVYWYQQSLDQGLQFLIQYYNGEERAKGNILERFSAQQFPDLHSELNLSSLELGDSALYFCASSAVTRVGYGYTFGSGTRLTVV.

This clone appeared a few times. CDR3 sequence reads: CASSPGTGAYNEQFF. The DNA for the CDR3 is TGTGCCAGCTCACCAGGGACAGGGGCATACAATGAGCAGTTCTTC. The rearrangement joins TRBV18 to TRBJ2-1; 10 nucleotides agree with TRBD1. There are 15 residues in the CDR3. V lost 2 bases to trimming and J lost 4 bases; unmatched junction nucleotides: 2. Germline CDR1 and CDR2: KGHSH and LQKENI.

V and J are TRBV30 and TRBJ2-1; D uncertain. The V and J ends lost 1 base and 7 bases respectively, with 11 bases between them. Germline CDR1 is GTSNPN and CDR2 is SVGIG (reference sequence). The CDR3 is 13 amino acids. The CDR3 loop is CAWSATEENEQFF. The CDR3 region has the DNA TGTGCCTGGAGTGCTACCGAGGAGAATGAGCAGTTCTTC.

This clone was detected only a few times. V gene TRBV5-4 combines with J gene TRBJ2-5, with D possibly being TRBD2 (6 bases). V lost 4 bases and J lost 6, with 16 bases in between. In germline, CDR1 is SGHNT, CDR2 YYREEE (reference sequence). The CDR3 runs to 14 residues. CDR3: CASSNEGEVQTQYF. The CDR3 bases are TGTGCCAGCAGCAATGAAGGGGAGGTCCAGACCCAGTACTTC.

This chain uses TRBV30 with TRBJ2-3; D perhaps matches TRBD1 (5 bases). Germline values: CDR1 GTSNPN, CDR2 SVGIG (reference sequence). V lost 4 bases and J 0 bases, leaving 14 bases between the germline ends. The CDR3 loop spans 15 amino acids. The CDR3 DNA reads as TGTGCCTGGACCTCCGGCAGGGCGAGCACAGATACGCAGTATTTT. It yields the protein CAWTSGRASTDTQYF.

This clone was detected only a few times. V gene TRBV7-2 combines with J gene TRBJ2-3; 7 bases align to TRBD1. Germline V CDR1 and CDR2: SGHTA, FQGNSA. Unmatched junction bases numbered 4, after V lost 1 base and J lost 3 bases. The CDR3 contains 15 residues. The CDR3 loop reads CASSLESRGTDTQYF. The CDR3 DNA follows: TGTGCCAGCAGCTTAGAGTCCAGGGGGACAGATACGCAGTATTTT.

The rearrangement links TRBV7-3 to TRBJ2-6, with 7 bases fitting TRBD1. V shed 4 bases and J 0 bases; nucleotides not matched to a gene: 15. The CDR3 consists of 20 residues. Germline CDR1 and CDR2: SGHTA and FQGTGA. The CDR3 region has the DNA TGTGCCAGCAGCTCCGGGACAGCTCAATCAGGCATCTCTGGGGCCAACGTCCTGACTTTC. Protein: CASSSGTAQSGISGANVLTF. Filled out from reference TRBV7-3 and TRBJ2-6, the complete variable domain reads GAGVSQTPSNKVTEKGKYVELRCDPISGHTALYWYRQSLGQGPEFLIYFQGTGAADDSGLPNDRFFAVRPEGSVSTLKIQRTERGDSAVYLCASSSGTAQSGISGANVLTFGAGSRLTVL.

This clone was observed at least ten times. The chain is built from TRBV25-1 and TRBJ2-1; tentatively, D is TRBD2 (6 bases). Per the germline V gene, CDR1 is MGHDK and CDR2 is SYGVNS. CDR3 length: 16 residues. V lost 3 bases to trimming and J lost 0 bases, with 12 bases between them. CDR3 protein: CASSEEGKVSYNEQFF. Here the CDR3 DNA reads TGTGCCAGCAGTGAGGAGGGTAAGGTCTCCTACAATGAGCAGTTCTTC.

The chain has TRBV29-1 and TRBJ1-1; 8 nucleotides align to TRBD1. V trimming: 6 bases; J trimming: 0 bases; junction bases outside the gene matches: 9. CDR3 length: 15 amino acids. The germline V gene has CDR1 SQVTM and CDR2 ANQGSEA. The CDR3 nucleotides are TGCAGCGTCACTGACAGGGGCGGAATGAACACTGAAGCTTTCTTT. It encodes CSVTDRGGMNTEAFF.